This T cell receptor (beta chain) originates from a study of CD8 T cells in Susac syndrome. Overall study: The sequenced Susac syndrome patients included five or six who had clinically active disease and roughly eight who were in remission.

Broader study findings: The study identified about sixteen and five Susac-specific public clones in total CD8+ and CD8+ TEMRA repertoires.

An input of about 0.5 to 1 ug of RNA was subjected to reverse transcription using random hexamers. An immunoSEQ multiplex PCR generated amplified TCR beta CDR3 products spanning 54 Vbeta and 13 Jbeta. TCRdb reprocessed the immunoSEQ multiplex PCR reads via MiXCR and lists one record per CDR3 protein. The sample holds around 110,000 distinct CDR3 sequences, approximately 94% seen once. V lost 5 bases and J lost 0, with 8 bases in between. The germline gives CDR1 LNHNV, CDR2 YYDKDF (reference sequence). This CDR3 has 14 amino acids. Concerning this clonotype itself: Its antigen is undetermined.

Input material: CD8+ T cells from PBMCs. The TCR originated in a human donor with Susac syndrome. The chain joins TRBV15 to TRBJ1-5; D perhaps matches TRBD1 (6 bases). The CDR3 loop is CATSHRDSNQPQHF. Written as DNA, the CDR3 is TGTGCCACCAGCCACAGGGATAGCAATCAGCCCCAGCATTTT.